The clone carrying this T cell receptor beta chain was seen more than once but under ten times. Its antigen is unidentified. The data were taken from a study of a mutant IDH1 vaccine in newly diagnosed glioma. Findings and caveats of the study: Vaccine-induced responses were seen in 93.3% of patients, spanning several MHC alleles.

Produced via immunoSEQ multiplex PCR; TCRdb's table is partial and in-frame only. The sample consists of 30,000 to 35,000 clones, 80% of them appearing once. The sample's time point: baseline, week 1 (first vaccination visit). Treatment denoted: pre-vaccination baseline after standard-of-care therapy. Trimming pared 0 bases from V and 9 bases from J, leaving 8 bases between. In germline, CDR1 is GTSNPN, CDR2 SVGIG (reference sequence). CDR3 length equals 11 residues. The V and J genes are TRBV30 and TRBJ1-1, with D possibly TRBD1 on 5 matching bases. The input for sequencing was peripheral blood mononuclear cells (PBMCs), taken from a glioma patient treated with radiotherapy, temozolomide or both. The clonotype comes from a man between 50 and 59 years old with glioma. Some clones in this sample may be carry-over from other donors' samples. The CDR3, as DNA: TGTGCCTGGAGTGTACAGGAAAAAGCTTTCTTT. It codes for CAWSVQEKAFF.